The 8 T cell receptor beta chains presented below share a single source sample, sequenced in a study of high-grade serous ovarian cancer treatment subgroups. Tumor tissue was taken before any definitive surgery or chemotherapy was given. Repertoires were generated with immunoSEQ multiplex PCR, while TCRdb's copy carries only in-frame clones and drops some. The sample holds some 27,000 clones, around 80% seen once. Sequenced: tumor tissue. The receptor set was obtained from a human donor with high-grade serous ovarian cancer.

V and J are TRBV30 and TRBJ1-2; D is perhaps TRBD1 (5 bases). The CDR3 loop spans 13 amino acids. Germline CDR1 and CDR2: GTSNPN and SVGIG (reference sequence). Trimming shortened V by 1 base and J by 7 bases, and 13 bases separated the two germline ends. CDR3 sequence: CAWSATGGGGYTF. DNA for the CDR3: TGTGCCTGGAGTGCAACAGGCGGTGGTGGCTACACCTTC.

The chain recombines TRBV5-4 with TRBJ2-5, with D maybe TRBD1 (6 bases). The CDR3 has 14 residues. Germline CDR1 and CDR2: SGHNT and YYREEE (reference sequence). V was cut by 0 bases and J by 5 bases, with 11 bases left in between. In nucleotides, the CDR3 is TGTGCCAGCAGCTTGGTGGGGGCCGGGGAGACCCAGTACTTC. Its protein is CASSLVGAGETQYF.

The gene calls are TRBV29-1 and TRBJ1-3, with 7 bases that match TRBD1. The CDR3 spans 14 residues. The V gene's germline CDR1 is SQVTM and CDR2 ANQGSEA. V dropped 6 bases and J dropped 2; count of bases not matched to a gene: 7. CDR3 loop: CSVQGSITGNTIYF. Written as DNA, the CDR3 is TGCAGCGTACAGGGGTCGATTACTGGAAACACCATATATTTT.

This clone has more than one count but fewer than ten. The chain carries TRBV28 and TRBJ1-2; D may be TRBD1 (6 bases). This CDR3 spans 11 amino acids. Trimming cost V 4 bases and J 14 bases, with 14 bases left between them. Per germline, CDR1 MDHEN and CDR2 SYDVKM. CDR3 region: CASSSGHMTTF. CDR3 DNA: TGTGCCAGCAGTTCGGGACACATGACGACCTTC.

This chain connects TRBV19 to TRBJ2-1; perhaps D is TRBD1 or TRBD2 (5 bases each). Looked up from germline, CDR1 is LNHDA and CDR2 is SQIVND (reference sequence). V was shortened by 4 bases and J by 5 bases, with 12 bases between the two germline ends. The CDR3 has 14 residues. The CDR3 DNA reads TGTGCCAGTAGTACTTGGGACGCAGACAATGAGCAGTTCTTC. It yields the protein CASSTWDADNEQFF.

The gene calls are TRBV4-2 and TRBJ1-2; 7 bases align to TRBD1. Germline CDR1 reads LGHNA; CDR2 reads YNFKEQ. J gave up 8 bases and V 4 bases, and 7 bases lay outside the gene matches. The CDR3 is 13 residues long. This chain's CDR3 is CASSPQWGQGYTF. CDR3 sequence (DNA): TGTGCCAGCAGCCCACAGTGGGGACAGGGCTACACCTTC.

This clone occurred a few times. The V gene is TRBV5-1, the J gene TRBJ2-1, with TRBD1 identical over 7 bases. The CDR3 loop spans 18 amino acids. V trimming: 2 bases; J trimming: 0 bases; junction bases outside the gene matches: 11. Germline V lookup: CDR1 SGHRS, CDR2 YFSETQ. This chain's CDR3 is CASSLPRTGQSSYNEQFF. The CDR3 nucleotides read TGCGCCAGCAGCTTACCCCGGACGGGACAGAGCTCCTACAATGAGCAGTTCTTC.

The rearrangement uses TRBV6-5 and TRBJ2-7, with 9 bases that match TRBD2. V was pared by 4 bases and J by 6 bases, with 10 bases of the junction left unmatched. Germline V gene data show CDR1 as MNHEY and CDR2 as SVGAGI. The CDR3 is 15 residues long. CDR3 coding DNA: TGTGCCAGCAGTTCCCCCCGAGGCGGGAGGGTCGAGCAGTACTTC. Translation gives CASSSPRGGRVEQYF.